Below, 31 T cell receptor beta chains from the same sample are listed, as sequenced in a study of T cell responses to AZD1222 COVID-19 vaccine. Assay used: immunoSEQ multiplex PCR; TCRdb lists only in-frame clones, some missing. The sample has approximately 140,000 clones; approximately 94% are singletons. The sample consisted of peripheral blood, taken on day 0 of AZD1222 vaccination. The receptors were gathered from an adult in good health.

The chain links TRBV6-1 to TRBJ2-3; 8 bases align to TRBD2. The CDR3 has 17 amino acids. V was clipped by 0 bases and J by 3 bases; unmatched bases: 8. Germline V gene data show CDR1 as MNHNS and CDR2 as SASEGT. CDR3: CASSEAVGSGATDTQYF. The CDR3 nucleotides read TGTGCCAGCAGTGAAGCGGTGGGTAGCGGGGCGACAGATACGCAGTATTTT.

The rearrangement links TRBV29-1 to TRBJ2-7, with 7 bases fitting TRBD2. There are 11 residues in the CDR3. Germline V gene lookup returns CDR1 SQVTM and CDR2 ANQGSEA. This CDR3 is CSAGVDHEQYF. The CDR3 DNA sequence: TGCAGTGCGGGGGTGGACCACGAGCAGTACTTC.

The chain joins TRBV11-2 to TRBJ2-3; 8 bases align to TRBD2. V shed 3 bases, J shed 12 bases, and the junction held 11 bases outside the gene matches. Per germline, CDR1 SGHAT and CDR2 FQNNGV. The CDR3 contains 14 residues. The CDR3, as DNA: TGTGCCAGCAGCTTGGCCTTACGAGCGGGGGCACAGTATTTT. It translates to CASSLALRAGAQYF. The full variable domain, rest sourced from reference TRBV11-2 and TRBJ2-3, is EAGVAQSPRYKIIEKRQSVAFWCNPISGHATLYWYQQILGQGPKLLIQFQNNGVVDDSQLPKDRFSAERLKGVDSTLKIQPAKLEDSAVYLCASSLALRAGAQYFGPGTRLTVL.

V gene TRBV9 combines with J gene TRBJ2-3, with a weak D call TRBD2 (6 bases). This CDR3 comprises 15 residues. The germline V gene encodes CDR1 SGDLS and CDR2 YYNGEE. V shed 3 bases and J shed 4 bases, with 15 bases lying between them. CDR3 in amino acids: CASSAGGDSPDTQYF. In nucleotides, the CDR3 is TGTGCCAGCAGCGCCGGAGGGGACTCCCCAGATACGCAGTATTTT.

The CDR3 loop is CASSSGTPNEKLFF. The CDR3 DNA is TGTGCCAGCAGTTCAGGGACCCCTAATGAAAAACTGTTTTTT. The chain uses TRBV6-5 and TRBJ1-4; possibly TRBD1 for D (5 bases). The germline gives CDR1 MNHEY, CDR2 SVGAGI. This CDR3 contains 14 residues. V shed 4 bases and J shed 3 bases, with 9 bases lying between them.

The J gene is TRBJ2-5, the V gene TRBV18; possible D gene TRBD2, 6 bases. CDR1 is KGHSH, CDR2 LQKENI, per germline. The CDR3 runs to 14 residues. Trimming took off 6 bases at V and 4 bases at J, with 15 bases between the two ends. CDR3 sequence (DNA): TGTGCCAGCTCCCTAGGGACTCCGGGAGAGACCCAGTACTTC. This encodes CASSLGTPGETQYF.

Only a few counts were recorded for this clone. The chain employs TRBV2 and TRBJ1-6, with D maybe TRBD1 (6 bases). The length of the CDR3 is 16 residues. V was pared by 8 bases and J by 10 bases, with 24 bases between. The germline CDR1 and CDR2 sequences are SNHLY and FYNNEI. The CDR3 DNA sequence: TGTGCCAGCTCCCTCGCGCAAGCGGGGGGCGAATCACCCCTCCACTTT. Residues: CASSLAQAGGESPLHF.

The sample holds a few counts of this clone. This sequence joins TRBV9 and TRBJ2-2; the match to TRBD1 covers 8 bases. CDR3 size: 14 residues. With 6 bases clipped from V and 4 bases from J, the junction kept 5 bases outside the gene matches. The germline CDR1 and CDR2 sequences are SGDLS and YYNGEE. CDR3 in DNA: TGTGCCAGCACGGACAGGGAGGTCACCGGGGAGCTGTTTTTT. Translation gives CASTDREVTGELFF.

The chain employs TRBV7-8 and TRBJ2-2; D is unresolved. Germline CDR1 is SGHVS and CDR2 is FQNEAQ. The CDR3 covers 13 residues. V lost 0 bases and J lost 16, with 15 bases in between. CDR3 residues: CASSLAPSRIQFF. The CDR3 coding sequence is TGTGCCAGCAGCTTAGCACCCAGTCGTATTCAGTTTTTT. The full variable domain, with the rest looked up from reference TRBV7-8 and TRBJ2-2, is GAGVSQSPRYKVAKRGQDVALRCDPISGHVSLFWYQQALGQGPEFLTYFQNEAQLDKSGLPSDRFFAERPEGSVSTLKIQRTQQEDSAVYLCASSLAPSRIQFFGEGSRLTVL.

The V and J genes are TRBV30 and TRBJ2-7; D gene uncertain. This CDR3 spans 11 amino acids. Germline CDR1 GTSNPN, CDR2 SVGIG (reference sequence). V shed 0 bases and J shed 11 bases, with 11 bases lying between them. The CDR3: CAWSVGSLEYF. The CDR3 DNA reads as TGTGCCTGGAGTGTAGGTTCTCTGGAGTACTTC. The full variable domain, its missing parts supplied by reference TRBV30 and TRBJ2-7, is SQTIHQWPATLVQPVGSPLSLECTVEGTSNPNLYWYRQAAGRGLQLLFYSVGIGQISSEVPQNLSASRPQDRQFILSSKKLLLSDSGFYLCAWSVGSLEYFGPGTRLTVT.

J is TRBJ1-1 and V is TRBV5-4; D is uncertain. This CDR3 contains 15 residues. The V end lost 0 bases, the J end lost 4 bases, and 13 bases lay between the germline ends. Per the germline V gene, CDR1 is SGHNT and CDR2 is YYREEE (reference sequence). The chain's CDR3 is CASSLEARQFTEAFF. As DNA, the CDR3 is TGTGCCAGCAGCTTGGAAGCCAGACAATTCACTGAAGCTTTCTTT.

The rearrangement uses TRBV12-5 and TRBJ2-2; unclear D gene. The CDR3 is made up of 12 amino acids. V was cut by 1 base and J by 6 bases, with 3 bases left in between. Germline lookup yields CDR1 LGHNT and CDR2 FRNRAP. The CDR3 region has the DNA TGTGCTAGTGGTTTGGGGGCCGGGGAGCTGTTTTTT. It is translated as CASGLGAGELFF.

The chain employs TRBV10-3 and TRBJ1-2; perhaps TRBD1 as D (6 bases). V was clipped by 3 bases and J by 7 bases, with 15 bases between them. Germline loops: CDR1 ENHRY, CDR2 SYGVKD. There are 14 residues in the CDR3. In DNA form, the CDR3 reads TGTGCCATCAGTGAAAGCCAGGGGAGGGGTGGCTACACCTTC. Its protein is CAISESQGRGGYTF.

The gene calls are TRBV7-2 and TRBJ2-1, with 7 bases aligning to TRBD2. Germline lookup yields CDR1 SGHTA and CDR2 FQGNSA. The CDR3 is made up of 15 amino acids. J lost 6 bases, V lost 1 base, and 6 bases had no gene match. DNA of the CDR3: TGTGCCAGCAGCTTAGTAGGCAGGGAGGGCAATGAGCAGTTCTTC. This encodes CASSLVGREGNEQFF.

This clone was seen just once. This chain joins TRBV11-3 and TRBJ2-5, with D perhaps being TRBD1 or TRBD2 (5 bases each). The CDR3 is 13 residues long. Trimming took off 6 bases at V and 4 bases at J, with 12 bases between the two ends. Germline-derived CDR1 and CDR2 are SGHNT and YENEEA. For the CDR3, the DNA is TGTGCCAGCAGTGTCCGGGACGGAGAGACCCAGTACTTC. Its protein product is CASSVRDGETQYF.

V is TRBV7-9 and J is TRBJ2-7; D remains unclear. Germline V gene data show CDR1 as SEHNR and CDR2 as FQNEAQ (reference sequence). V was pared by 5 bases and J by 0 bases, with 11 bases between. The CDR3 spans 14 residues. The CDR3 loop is CASSPRGSSYEQYF. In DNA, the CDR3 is TGTGCCAGCAGCCCTCGCGGTAGCTCCTACGAGCAGTACTTC.

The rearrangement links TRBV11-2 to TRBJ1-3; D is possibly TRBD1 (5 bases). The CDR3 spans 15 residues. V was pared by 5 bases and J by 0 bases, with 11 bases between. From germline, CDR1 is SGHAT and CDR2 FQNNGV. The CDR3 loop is CASSRGRSSGNTIYF. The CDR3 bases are TGTGCCAGCAGCCGGGGACGGTCCTCTGGAAACACCATATATTTT.

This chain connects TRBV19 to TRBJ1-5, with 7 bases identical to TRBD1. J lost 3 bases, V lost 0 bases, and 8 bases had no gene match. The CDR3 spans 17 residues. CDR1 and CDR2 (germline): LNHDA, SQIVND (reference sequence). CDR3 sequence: CASSIEQGIAFNQPQHF. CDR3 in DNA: TGTGCCAGTAGTATAGAACAGGGGATTGCCTTCAATCAGCCCCAGCATTTT.

As DNA, the CDR3 is TGCGCCAGCAGTCAATTCATAGTCCCAACTCGGGCCTACGAGCAGTACTTC. Translation gives CASSQFIVPTRAYEQYF. This rearrangement joins TRBV23-1 to TRBJ2-7, with unresolved D. TRBV23-1 is labeled an ORF, and its function is uncertain. V lost 1 base and J 2 bases, leaving 18 bases between the germline ends. The CDR3 has 17 amino acids.

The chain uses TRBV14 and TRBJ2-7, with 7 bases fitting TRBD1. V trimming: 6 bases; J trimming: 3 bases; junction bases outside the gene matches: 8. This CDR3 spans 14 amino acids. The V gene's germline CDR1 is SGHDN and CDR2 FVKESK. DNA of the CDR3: TGTGCCAGCAGTAAAGGGGGCTTCCGCTACGAGCAGTACTTC. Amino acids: CASSKGGFRYEQYF.

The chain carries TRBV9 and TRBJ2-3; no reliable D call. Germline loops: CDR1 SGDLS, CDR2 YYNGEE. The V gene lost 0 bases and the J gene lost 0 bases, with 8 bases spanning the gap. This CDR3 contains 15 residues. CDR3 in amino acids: CASSVVGDSTDTQYF. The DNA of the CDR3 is TGTGCCAGCAGCGTAGTTGGCGACAGCACAGATACGCAGTATTTT.

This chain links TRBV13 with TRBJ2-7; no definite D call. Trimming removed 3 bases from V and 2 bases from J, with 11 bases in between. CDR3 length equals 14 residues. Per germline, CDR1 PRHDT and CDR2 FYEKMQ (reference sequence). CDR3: CASSFGSQPYEQYF. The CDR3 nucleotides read TGTGCCAGCAGCTTCGGATCACAGCCCTACGAGCAGTACTTC.

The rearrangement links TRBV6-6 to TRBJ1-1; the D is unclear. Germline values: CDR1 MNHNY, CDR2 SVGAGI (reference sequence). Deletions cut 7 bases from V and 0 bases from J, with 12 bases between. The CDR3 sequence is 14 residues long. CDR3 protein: CASTPDGLNTEAFF. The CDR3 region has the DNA TGTGCCAGCACCCCGGACGGGTTGAACACTGAAGCTTTCTTT.

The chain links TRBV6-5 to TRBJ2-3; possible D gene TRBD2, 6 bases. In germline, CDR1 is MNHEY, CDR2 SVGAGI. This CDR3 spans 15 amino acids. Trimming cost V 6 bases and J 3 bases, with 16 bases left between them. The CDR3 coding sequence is TGTGCCAGCAGGGGAAGGGACTGGCTGACAGATACGCAGTATTTT. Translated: CASRGRDWLTDTQYF.

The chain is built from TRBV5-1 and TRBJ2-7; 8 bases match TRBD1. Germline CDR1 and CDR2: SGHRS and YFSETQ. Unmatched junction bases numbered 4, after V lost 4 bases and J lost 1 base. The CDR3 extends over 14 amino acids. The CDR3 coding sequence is TGCGCCAGCAGCCTGGACAGGGCATCCTACGAGCAGTACTTC. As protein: CASSLDRASYEQYF.

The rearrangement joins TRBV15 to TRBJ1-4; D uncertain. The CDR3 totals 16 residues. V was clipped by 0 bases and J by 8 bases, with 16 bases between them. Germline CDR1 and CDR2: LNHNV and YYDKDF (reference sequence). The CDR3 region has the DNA TGTGCCACCAGCAGAGATCTTGACCGAAGCTACGAAAAACTGTTTTTT. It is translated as CATSRDLDRSYEKLFF.

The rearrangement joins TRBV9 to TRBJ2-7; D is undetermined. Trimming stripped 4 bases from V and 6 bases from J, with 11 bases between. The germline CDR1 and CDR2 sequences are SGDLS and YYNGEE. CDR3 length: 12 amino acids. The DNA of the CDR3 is TGTGCCAGCAGCCGTGGCCTCGGCGAGCAGTACTTC. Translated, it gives CASSRGLGEQYF.

Here the CDR3 reads CASGPGSGGRISTDTQYF. The CDR3 nucleotides are TGCGCCAGCGGCCCCGGTAGCGGGGGGCGGATTAGCACAGATACGCAGTATTTT. The chain couples TRBV5-1 to TRBJ2-3; 10 bases align to TRBD2. Germline CDR1 SGHRS, CDR2 YFSETQ. This CDR3 spans 18 amino acids. The ends lost 7 bases at V and 0 bases at J; junction bases unmatched: 14.

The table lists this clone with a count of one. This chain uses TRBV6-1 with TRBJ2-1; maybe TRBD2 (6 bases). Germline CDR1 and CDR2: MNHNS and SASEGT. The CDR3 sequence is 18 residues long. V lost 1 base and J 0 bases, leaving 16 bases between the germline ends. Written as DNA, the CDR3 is TGTGCCAGCAGTGAAGATACTAGCCTCATAGCCTCCTACAATGAGCAGTTCTTC. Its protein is CASSEDTSLIASYNEQFF.

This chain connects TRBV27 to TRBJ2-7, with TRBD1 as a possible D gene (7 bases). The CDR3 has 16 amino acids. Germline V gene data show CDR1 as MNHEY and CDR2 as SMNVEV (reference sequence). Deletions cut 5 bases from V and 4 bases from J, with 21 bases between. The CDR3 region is CASSPGAGRGYYEQYF. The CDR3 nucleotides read TGTGCCAGCAGTCCGGGGGCGGGCAGGGGGTATTACGAGCAGTACTTC.

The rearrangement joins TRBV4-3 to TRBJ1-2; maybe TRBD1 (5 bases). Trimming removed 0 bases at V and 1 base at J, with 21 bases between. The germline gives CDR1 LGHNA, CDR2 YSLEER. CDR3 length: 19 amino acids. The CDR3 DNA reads TGCGCCAGCAGCCAAGATCGTCGCGGGGACCCATTCCTTAACTATGGCTACACCTTC. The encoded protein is CASSQDRRGDPFLNYGYTF.